These T cell receptor beta chains were read from a single sample in a study of blood T cell repertoires in COVID-19. Clones were read by immunoSEQ multiplex PCR, and TCRdb kept only the in-frame ones, dropping some. Among about 140,000 clones listed, 79% were seen once. Material for sequencing was peripheral blood. The receptors shown here come from a man in his fifties or sixties with acute or convalescent COVID-19. Both conserved end residues are part of each CDR3. Fields, in order: J gene, D gene, clone size, V gene, CDR3 protein, CDR3 DNA. D genes are given only for firm matches. The size entry is marked missing in some rows and otherwise reads once, few, many or a size class.

>TRBJ1-1|-|-|TRBV6-5
CASSYTGLNTEAFF
TGTGCCAGCAGTTACACGGGTTTGAACACTGAAGCTTTCTTT
>TRBJ1-4|TRBD1|-|TRBV28
CASSPGQGTEKLFF
TGTGCCAGCAGTCCGGGACAGGGGACCGAAAAACTGTTTTTT
>TRBJ1-3|TRBD1|-|TRBV27
CASSLGGGEDTIYF
TGTGCCAGCAGTTTAGGAGGGGGCGAAGACACCATATATTTT
>TRBJ1-2|-|once|TRBV11-2
CASSLDRGTRGRGGYTF
TGTGCCAGCAGCTTAGATCGAGGGACCAGGGGAAGGGGAGGCTACACCTTC
>TRBJ2-1|TRBD2|-|TRBV28
CASIRLAGVMRSYNEQFF
TGTGCCAGCATCAGACTAGCGGGAGTAATGAGGTCCTACAATGAGCAGTTCTTC
>TRBJ1-2|TRBD1|-|TRBV18
CASSPAPTGARAGYTF
TGTGCCAGCTCACCGGCCCCTACAGGGGCCCGGGCTGGCTACACCTTC
>TRBJ2-7|-|-|TRBV20-1
CSASPTYEQYF
TGCAGTGCTAGTCCTACCTACGAGCAGTACTTC
>TRBJ2-2|TRBD1|-|TRBV2
CATALSDRAGGELFF
TGTGCCACCGCGCTTTCGGACAGGGCGGGGGGGGAGCTGTTTTTT
>TRBJ1-2|-|once|TRBV6-4
CASRPDHSGNYGYTF
TGTGCCAGCCGCCCCGATCATTCAGGAAACTATGGCTACACCTTC
>TRBJ1-1|-|-|TRBV18
CASFGQLNTEAFF
TGTGCCAGCTTCGGACAGTTGAACACTGAAGCTTTCTTT
>TRBJ2-7|-|-|TRBV9
CASSLSDVSYEQYF
TGTGCCAGCAGCCTATCCGATGTGTCCTACGAGCAGTACTTC
>TRBJ1-1|-|-|TRBV7-3
CASSSGGQDEAFF
TGTGCCAGCAGCTCAGGCGGACAAGATGAAGCTTTCTTT
>TRBJ2-3|-|-|TRBV7-3
CASSLTPLTGRDTQYF
TGTGCCAGCAGCTTAACCCCCCTGACAGGGAGGGATACGCAGTATTTT
>TRBJ1-5|-|-|TRBV25-1
CASRQSGLNQPQHF
TGTGCCAGCAGGCAGTCAGGGCTCAATCAGCCCCAGCATTTT
>TRBJ2-7|-|-|TRBV25-1
CASSEGPGGPKVEQYF
TGTGCCAGCAGTGAAGGTCCTGGGGGCCCTAAGGTCGAGCAGTACTTC
>TRBJ2-5|TRBD1|-|TRBV28
CASSSQGVNGETQYF
TGTGCCAGCAGTTCACAGGGGGTAAATGGGGAGACCCAGTACTTC
>TRBJ1-6|-|-|TRBV5-5
CASSLAVGGPDSPLHF
TGTGCCAGCAGCTTGGCCGTTGGAGGGCCTGATTCACCCCTCCACTTT
>TRBJ2-3|TRBD1|-|TRBV9
CASSVSGQGADTQYF
TGTGCCAGCAGCGTGAGCGGACAGGGGGCAGATACGCAGTATTTT
>TRBJ2-7|TRBD2|once|TRBV9
CASNRETSGTHEQYF
TGTGCCAGCAACAGAGAGACTAGCGGGACCCACGAGCAGTACTTC
>TRBJ1-4|-|-|TRBV28
CASSLRSQGTNEKLFF
TGTGCCAGCAGTCTCAGGTCTCAGGGAACTAATGAAAAACTGTTTTTT
>TRBJ1-2|-|few|TRBV4-1
CASSPGTNYGYTF
TGCGCCAGCAGTCCCGGGACAAATTATGGCTACACCTTC
>TRBJ1-2|-|-|TRBV6-2/TRBV6-3
CASSRGLAYGYTF
TGTGCCAGCAGTAGGGGTTTGGCCTATGGCTACACCTTC
>TRBJ1-5|-|once|TRBV7-6
CASSMSGGGNQPQHF
TGTGCCAGCAGCATGTCGGGGGGGGGCAATCAGCCCCAGCATTTT
>TRBJ1-2|-|once|TRBV6-5
CASSLDSGSYGYTF
TGTGCCAGCAGCTTGGACAGCGGATCCTATGGCTACACCTTC
>TRBJ1-2|-|-|TRBV2
CASSVTGSHRGYTF
TGTGCCAGCAGTGTAACAGGGTCACATCGCGGCTACACCTTC
>TRBJ1-5|-|-|TRBV19
CASSLGLGGGNQPQHF
TGTGCCAGTAGTCTGGGACTCGGTGGTGGCAATCAGCCCCAGCATTTT